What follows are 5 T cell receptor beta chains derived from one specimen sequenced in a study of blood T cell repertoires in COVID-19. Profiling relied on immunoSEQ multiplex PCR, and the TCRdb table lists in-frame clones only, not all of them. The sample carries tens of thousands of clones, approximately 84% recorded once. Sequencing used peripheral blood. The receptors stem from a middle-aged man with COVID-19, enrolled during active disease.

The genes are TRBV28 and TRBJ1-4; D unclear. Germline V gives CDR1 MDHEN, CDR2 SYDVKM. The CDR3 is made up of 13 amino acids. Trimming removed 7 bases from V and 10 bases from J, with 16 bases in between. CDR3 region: CASTPGEGRKLFF. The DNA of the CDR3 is TGTGCCAGCACCCCCGGGGAGGGTAGAAAACTGTTTTTT.

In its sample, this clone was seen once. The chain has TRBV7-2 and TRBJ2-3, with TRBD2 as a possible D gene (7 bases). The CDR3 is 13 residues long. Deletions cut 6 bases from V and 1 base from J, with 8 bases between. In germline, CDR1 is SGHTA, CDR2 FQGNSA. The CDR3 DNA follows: TGTGCCAGCAGAGGGGGGGGCACAGATACGCAGTATTTT. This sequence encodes CASRGGGTDTQYF. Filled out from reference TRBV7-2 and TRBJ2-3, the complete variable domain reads GAGVSQSPSNKVTEKGKDVELRCDPISGHTALYWYRQSLGQGLEFLIYFQGNSAPDKSGLPSDRFSAERTGGSVSTLTIQRTQQEDSAVYLCASRGGGTDTQYFGPGTRLTVL.

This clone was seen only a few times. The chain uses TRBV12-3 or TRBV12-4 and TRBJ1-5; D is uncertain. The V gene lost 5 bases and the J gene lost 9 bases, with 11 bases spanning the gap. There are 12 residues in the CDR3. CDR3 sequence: CASSPTVWPQHF. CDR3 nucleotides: TGTGCCAGCAGTCCCACGGTGTGGCCCCAGCATTTT.

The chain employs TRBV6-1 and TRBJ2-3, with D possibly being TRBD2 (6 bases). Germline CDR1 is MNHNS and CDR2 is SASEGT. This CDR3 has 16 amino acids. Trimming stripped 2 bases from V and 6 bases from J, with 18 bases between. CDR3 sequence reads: CASSELTTLAGDTQYF. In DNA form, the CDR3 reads TGTGCCAGCAGTGAACTCACGACCCTCGCGGGGGATACGCAGTATTTT.

CDR3 nucleotides: TGTGCCAGCAGCTTCTCAGTAGGAGCTGGTGAAGCTTTCTTT. As protein: CASSFSVGAGEAFF. V is TRBV7-9 and J is TRBJ1-1; D is unresolved. Trimming shortened V by 3 bases and J by 7 bases, and 15 bases separated the two germline ends. The CDR3 contains 14 residues. Germline V gene sequence: CDR1 SEHNR, CDR2 FQNEAQ (reference sequence).